One T cell receptor beta chain is described in this entry. This entry is derived from a study of blood T cell repertoires in COVID-19. The length of the CDR3 is 17 residues. Germline values: CDR1 SNHLY, CDR2 FYNNEI. V was clipped by 5 bases and J by 0 bases; unmatched bases: 5. Clones were read by immunoSEQ multiplex PCR, and TCRdb kept only the in-frame ones, dropping some. This repertoire shows some 180,000 clones, 81% found once; its top ten account for about 11%. Seattle enrolled patients during active infection and tracked them longitudinally. The sequence was collected from a woman in her forties with COVID-19, enrolled during active disease. The material sequenced was peripheral blood. This chain uses TRBV2 with TRBJ2-6; TRBD1 agrees at 9 bases. The CDR3 region has the DNA TGTGCCAGCAGTCGGACAGGGGCGACCTCTGGGGCCAACGTCCTGACTTTC. Protein sequence: CASSRTGATSGANVLTF.